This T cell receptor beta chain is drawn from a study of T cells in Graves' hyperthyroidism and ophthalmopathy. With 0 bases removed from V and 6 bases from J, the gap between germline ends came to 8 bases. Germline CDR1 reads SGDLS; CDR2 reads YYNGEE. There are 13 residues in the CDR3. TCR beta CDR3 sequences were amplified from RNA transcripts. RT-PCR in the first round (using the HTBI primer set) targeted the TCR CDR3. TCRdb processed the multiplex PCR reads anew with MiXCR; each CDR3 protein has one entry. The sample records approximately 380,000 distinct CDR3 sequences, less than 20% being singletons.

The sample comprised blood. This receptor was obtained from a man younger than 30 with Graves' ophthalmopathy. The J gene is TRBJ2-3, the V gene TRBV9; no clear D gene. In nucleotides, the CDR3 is TGTGCCAGCAGCGTAGCTAGGGCCGATACGCAGTATTTT. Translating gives CASSVARADTQYF.